This is a list of T cell receptor beta chains from one sample in a study of shared clonotypes between healthy human individuals. The method was immunoSEQ multiplex PCR; TCRdb's version includes in-frame clones alone and lacks a portion of them. This sample carries around 2.5 million clones, over 85% of them seen once, and the ten largest clones take 0.35% to 0.45%. Sequencing was performed on naive CD4+ T cells from PBMCs. The receptors were gathered from a man aged 18 to 30 in good health. Some clones in this sample may be carry-over from other donors' samples. The CDR3 runs from the conserved cysteine through the conserved F or W. The D gene is left open where the match is weak. The listing skips clone size in some rows; elsewhere it reads once, few, many or a size class.

d_call clone_size j_call v_call cdr3_nt cdr3_aa
TRBD2 - TRBJ2-7 TRBV27 TGTGCCAGCATGAGGGGACTAGCGGGTAATGTTTACGAGCAGTACTTC CASMRGLAGNVYEQYF
- - TRBJ1-1 TRBV15 TGTGCCACCTCCCGGGTCCTTAACACTGAAGCTTTCTTT CATSRVLNTEAFF
TRBD2 - TRBJ2-5 TRBV5-6 TGTGCCAGCAGCGCTACGCGGGGGGCGGGAGAGACCCAGTACTTC CASSATRGAGETQYF
- - TRBJ1-5 TRBV2 TGTGCCACTGAGGGGGACTTGGGTCAGCCCCAGCATTTT CATEGDLGQPQHF
- few TRBJ1-5 TRBV2 TGTGCCAGCAGTGCCCGACAGGGCAATCAGCCCCAGCATTTT CASSARQGNQPQHF
- - TRBJ2-5 TRBV5-1 TGCGCCAGCACCCCGGGACAAATATGGGAGACCCAGTACTTC CASTPGQIWETQYF
TRBD1 - TRBJ2-5 TRBV5-4 TGTGCCAGCAGCCAGGGGGATGAGACCCAGTACTTC CASSQGDETQYF
- - TRBJ2-7 TRBV2 TGTGCCAGCAGTACGGGCTCCTACGAGCAGTACTTC CASSTGSYEQYF
- - TRBJ2-2 TRBV21-1 TGTGCCAGCAGCAAAGCCAGGGACGACACCGGGGAGCTGTTTTTT CASSKARDDTGELFF
TRBD1 - TRBJ2-2 TRBV19 TGTGCCAGTAGTAACAGGGGGCGCGACACCGGGGAGCTGTTTTTT CASSNRGRDTGELFF
TRBD2 - TRBJ2-1 TRBV15 TGTGCCACCAGCAGACTACCGGGACTAGCGCCGCAGGAGCAGTTCTTC CATSRLPGLAPQEQFF
- - TRBJ1-6 TRBV6-1 TGTGCCACCCGGACAGACCTCAATTCACCCCTCCACTTT CATRTDLNSPLHF
- once TRBJ1-2 TRBV27 TGTGCCAGCAGTTTAGGGGGCCCGGGACGGAACTATGGCTACACCTTC CASSLGGPGRNYGYTF
TRBD2 once TRBJ2-2 TRBV7-9 TGTGCCAGCAGCTTACGGCGGGAGTCCGGGGAGCTGTTTTTT CASSLRRESGELFF
- - TRBJ2-7 TRBV19 TGTGCCAGTAGTCTCCAGAGGGGTTCCTACGAGCAGTACTTC CASSLQRGSYEQYF
TRBD1 - TRBJ2-3 TRBV6-5 TGTGCCAGCAGTTACAGGGGGCGCCCAGATACGCAGTATTTT CASSYRGRPDTQYF
TRBD2 - TRBJ2-7 TRBV30 TGTGCCTGGACGCGGGAGGGGTACGAGCAGTACTTC CAWTREGYEQYF
- once TRBJ2-1 TRBV7-8 TGTGCCAGCAGGATTGAGGGGGGGAGCCCACTTTACAATGAGCAGTTCTTC CASRIEGGSPLYNEQFF
- - TRBJ2-2 TRBV7-6 TGTGCCAGCAGCCAAGACACAGGGCGGGTCACCGGGGAGCTGTTTTTT CASSQDTGRVTGELFF
- - TRBJ1-5 TRBV6-1 TGTGCCAGCAGTGAAGCAGGCGGCAGGGCTCAGCCCCAGCATTTT CASSEAGGRAQPQHF
TRBD1 - TRBJ1-2 TRBV28 TGTGCCAGCAGCCCGGGGACAGGGTATGGCTACACCTTC CASSPGTGYGYTF
TRBD1 - TRBJ2-7 TRBV2 TGTGCCAGCAGGCAGGGGGCGAACGAGCAGTACTTC CASRQGANEQYF
- - TRBJ2-2 TRBV7-2 TGTGCCAGCAGCTTAGGATTTAGCGGGGAGCTGTTTTTT CASSLGFSGELFF
- - TRBJ1-5 TRBV11-2 TGTGCCAGCAGCCAGGGGAATCAGCCCCAGCATTTT CASSQGNQPQHF
- - TRBJ1-2 TRBV28 TGTGCCAGCAGTTTCAACAGGGAAAACCCCATTAACTATGGCTACACCTTC CASSFNRENPINYGYTF
- - TRBJ2-3 TRBV4-2 TGTGCCAGCAGCCAAGAAGGGGGTCCCACAGATACGCAGTATTTT CASSQEGGPTDTQYF
TRBD2 - TRBJ2-5 TRBV30 TGTGCCTGGAGTGCTAGCGGGAGTCGTACCCAGTACTTC CAWSASGSRTQYF
- - TRBJ2-3 TRBV29-1 TGCAGCGCGGCGGTAAACACAGATACGCAGTATTTT CSAAVNTDTQYF
TRBD2 - TRBJ2-5 TRBV5-1 TGCGCCAGCAGCCCTGGCCTAGCGGGAGGACGAGAGACCCAGTACTTC CASSPGLAGGRETQYF
TRBD1 - TRBJ1-5 TRBV4-3 TGCGCCAGCAGCCAATCCGGGACAGGCAATCAGCCCCAGCATTTT CASSQSGTGNQPQHF
- - TRBJ2-3 TRBV5-6 TGTGCCAGCAGCTTGAATTGGGGAGATACGCAGTATTTT CASSLNWGDTQYF
- - TRBJ2-1 TRBV5-1 TGCGCCAGCAGCTCGGCCCCGGGACTTGACTACAATGAGCAGTTCTTC CASSSAPGLDYNEQFF
TRBD2 once TRBJ2-1 TRBV28 TGTGCCAGCAGTTCGACTAGCGGGTACCCAAATGAGCAGTTCTTC CASSSTSGYPNEQFF
- - TRBJ1-2 TRBV5-5 TGTGCCAGCAGCTTGGCCATCGGGACTAATCCCTATGGCTACACCTTC CASSLAIGTNPYGYTF
- - TRBJ2-6 TRBV14 TGTGCCAGCAGCCAAAGGCTGTCTGGGGCCAACGTCCTGACTTTC CASSQRLSGANVLTF
- - TRBJ1-1 TRBV18 TGTGCCAGCTCACCCTACCGGGAGGGCACTGAAGCTTTCTTT CASSPYREGTEAFF
TRBD1 - TRBJ1-2 TRBV5-1 TGCGCCAGCAGCTTACCCGTACAGGGGGCAGGCTATGGCTACACCTTC CASSLPVQGAGYGYTF
- - TRBJ1-4 TRBV28 TGTGCCAGCAGCATAGAATTGGGGGTCCTTAATGAAAAACTGTTTTTT CASSIELGVLNEKLFF
- - TRBJ1-1 TRBV29-1 TGCAGCGTTGTTGGGACGATTATGAACACTGAAGCTTTCTTT CSVVGTIMNTEAFF
- - TRBJ2-7 TRBV5-4 TGTGCCAGCAGCTTGGTCCGGTCAGGAGATTACGAGCAGTACTTC CASSLVRSGDYEQYF
- - TRBJ2-5 TRBV7-2 TGTGCCAGCAGCTTGGGCGGGAAAGGAAGTGAGACCCAGTACTTC CASSLGGKGSETQYF
- - TRBJ1-5 TRBV28 TGTGCCAGCAGTTTTCGACGGCAGCCCCAGCATTTT CASSFRRQPQHF
TRBD2 once TRBJ2-1 TRBV11-1 TGTGCCAGCAGCGCCGGACTAGCGGGTAGCTCCTACAATGAGCAGTTCTTC CASSAGLAGSSYNEQFF
TRBD2 - TRBJ2-7 TRBV6-6 TGTGCCAGCAGTTATTTGCTAGCGGGAGGGGCCGAGCAGTACTTC CASSYLLAGGAEQYF
- - TRBJ2-7 TRBV7-2 TGTGCCAGCAGCCTGAGTAGGAGCCAGCGCGAGCAGTACTTC CASSLSRSQREQYF
- - TRBJ2-7 TRBV6-1 TGTGCCAGCAGTGACAGGGGCGGTGCCTCCTACGAGCAGTACTTC CASSDRGGASYEQYF
TRBD2 - TRBJ2-5 TRBV2 TGTGCCAGCAGGGATAGCGGGGGGAGAGAGACCCAGTACTTC CASRDSGGRETQYF